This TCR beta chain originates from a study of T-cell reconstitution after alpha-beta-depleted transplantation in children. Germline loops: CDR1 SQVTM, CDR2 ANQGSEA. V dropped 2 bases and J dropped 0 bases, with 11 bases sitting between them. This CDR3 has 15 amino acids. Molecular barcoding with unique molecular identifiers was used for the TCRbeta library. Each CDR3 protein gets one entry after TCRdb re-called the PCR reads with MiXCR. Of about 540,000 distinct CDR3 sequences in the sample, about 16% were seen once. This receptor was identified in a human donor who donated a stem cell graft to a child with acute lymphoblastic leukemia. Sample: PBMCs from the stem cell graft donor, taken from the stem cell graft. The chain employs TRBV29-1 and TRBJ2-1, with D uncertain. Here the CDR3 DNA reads TGCAGCGTTGAAACCCCCCAACGCTCCTACAATGAGCAGTTCTTC. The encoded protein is CSVETPQRSYNEQFF.